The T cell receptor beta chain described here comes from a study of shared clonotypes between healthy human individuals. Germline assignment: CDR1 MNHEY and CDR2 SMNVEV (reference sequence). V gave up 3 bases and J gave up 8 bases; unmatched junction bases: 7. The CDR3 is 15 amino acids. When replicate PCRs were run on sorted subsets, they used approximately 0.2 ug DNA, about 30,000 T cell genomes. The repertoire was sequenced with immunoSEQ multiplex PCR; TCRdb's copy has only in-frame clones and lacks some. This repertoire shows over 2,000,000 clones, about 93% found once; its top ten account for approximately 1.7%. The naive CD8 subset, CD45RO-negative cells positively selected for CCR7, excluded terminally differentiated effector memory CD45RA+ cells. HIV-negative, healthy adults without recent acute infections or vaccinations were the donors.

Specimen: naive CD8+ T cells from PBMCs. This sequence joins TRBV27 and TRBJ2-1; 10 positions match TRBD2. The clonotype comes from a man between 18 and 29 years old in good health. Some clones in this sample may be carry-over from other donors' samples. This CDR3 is CASSLVAGGGYEQFF. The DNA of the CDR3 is TGTGCCAGCAGTTTGGTAGCGGGAGGTGGCTATGAGCAGTTCTTC.